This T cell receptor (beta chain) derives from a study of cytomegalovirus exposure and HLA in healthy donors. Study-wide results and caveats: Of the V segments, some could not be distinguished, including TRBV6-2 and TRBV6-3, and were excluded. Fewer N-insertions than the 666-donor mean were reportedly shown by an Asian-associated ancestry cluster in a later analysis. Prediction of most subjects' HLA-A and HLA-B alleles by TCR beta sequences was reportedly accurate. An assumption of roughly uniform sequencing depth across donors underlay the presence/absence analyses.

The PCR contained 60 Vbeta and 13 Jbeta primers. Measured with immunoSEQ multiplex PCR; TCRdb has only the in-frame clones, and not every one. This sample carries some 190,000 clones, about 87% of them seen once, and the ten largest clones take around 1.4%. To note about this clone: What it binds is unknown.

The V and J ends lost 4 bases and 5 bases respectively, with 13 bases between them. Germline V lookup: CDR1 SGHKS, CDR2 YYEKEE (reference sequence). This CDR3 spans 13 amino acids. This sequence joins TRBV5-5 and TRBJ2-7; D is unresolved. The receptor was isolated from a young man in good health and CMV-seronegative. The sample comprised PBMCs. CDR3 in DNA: TGTGCCAGCAGCCTATTGATGCAGGACGAGCAGTACTTC. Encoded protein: CASSLLMQDEQYF.